This record covers a single TCR beta chain. Its antigen is unidentified. V shed 0 bases, J shed 2 bases, and the junction held 3 bases outside the gene matches. From germline, CDR1 is MGHDK and CDR2 SYGVNS. CDR3 length: 16 amino acids. These data come from a study of response to subunit inactivated influenza vaccine. Study observations and caveats: After each seasonal influenza vaccination, few new T cells are recruited, the authors suggested.

One entry per CDR3 protein results from TCRdb running MiXCR on the RT-PCR reads. The data show some 600,000 distinct CDR3 sequences, approximately 15% seen once. The sample here was PBMCs from blood, taken approximately 15 days before vaccination. The rearrangement uses TRBV25-1 and TRBJ2-3, with 9 bases fitting TRBD2. The TCR sequence derives from a man aged 45 to 65 who received an inactivated influenza vaccine. The CDR3 here is CASSEYGGRATDTQYF. CDR3 in DNA: TGTGCCAGCAGTGAATATGGCGGGAGGGCCACAGATACGCAGTATTTT.